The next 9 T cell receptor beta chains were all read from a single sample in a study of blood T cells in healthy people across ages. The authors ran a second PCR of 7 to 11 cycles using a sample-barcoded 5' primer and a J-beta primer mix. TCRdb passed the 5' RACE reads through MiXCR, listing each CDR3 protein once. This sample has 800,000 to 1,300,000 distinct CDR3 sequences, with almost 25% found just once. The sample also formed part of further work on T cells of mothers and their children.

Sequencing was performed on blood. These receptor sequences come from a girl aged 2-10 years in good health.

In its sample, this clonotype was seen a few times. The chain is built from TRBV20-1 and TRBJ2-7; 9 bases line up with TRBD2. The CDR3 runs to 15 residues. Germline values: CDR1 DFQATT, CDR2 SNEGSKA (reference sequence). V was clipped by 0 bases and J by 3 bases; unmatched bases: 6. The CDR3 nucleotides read TGCAGTGCTAGAGATCAAGCGGGGGGTATCTACGAGCAGTACTTC. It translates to CSARDQAGGIYEQYF.

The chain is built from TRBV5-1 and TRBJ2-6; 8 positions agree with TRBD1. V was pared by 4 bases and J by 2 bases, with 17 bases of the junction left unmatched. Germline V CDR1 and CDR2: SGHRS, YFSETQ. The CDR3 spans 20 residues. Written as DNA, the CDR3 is TGCGCCAGCAGCCCTCGTGCTGGACAGGGATTTGAAGCTGGGGCCAACGTCCTGACTTTC. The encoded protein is CASSPRAGQGFEAGANVLTF.

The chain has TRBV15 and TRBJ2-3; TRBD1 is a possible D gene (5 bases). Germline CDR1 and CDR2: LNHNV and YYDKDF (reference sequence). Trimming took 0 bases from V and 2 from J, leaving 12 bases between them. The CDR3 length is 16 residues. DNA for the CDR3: TGTGCCACCAGCAGAGATCCGCCAGGGTCCACAGATACGCAGTATTTT. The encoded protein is CATSRDPPGSTDTQYF.

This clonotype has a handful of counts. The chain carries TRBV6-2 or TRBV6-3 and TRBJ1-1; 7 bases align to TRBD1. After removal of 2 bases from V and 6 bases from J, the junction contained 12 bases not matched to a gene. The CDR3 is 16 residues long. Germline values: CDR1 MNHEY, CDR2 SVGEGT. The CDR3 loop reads CASSYRTGVLFPEAFF. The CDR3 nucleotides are TGTGCCAGCAGTTACCGTACAGGGGTGTTATTCCCTGAAGCTTTCTTT.

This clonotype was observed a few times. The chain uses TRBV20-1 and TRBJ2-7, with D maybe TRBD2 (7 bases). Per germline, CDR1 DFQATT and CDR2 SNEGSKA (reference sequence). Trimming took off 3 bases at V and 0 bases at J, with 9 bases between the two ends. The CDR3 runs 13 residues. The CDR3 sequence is CSASGGLSYEQYF. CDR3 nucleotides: TGCAGTGCTAGCGGGGGGCTCTCCTACGAGCAGTACTTC.

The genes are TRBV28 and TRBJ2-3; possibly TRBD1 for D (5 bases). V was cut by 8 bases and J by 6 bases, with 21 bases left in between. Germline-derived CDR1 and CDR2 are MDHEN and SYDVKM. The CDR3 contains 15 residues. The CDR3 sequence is CASDSWTSPGDTQYF. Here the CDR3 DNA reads TGTGCCAGCGATAGTTGGACATCCCCCGGGGATACGCAGTATTTT.

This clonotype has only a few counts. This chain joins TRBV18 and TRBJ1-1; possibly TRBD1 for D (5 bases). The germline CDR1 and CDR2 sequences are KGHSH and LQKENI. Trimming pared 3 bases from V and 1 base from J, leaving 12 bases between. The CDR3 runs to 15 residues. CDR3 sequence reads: CASSPLGVPNTEAFF. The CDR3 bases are TGTGCCAGCTCACCGCTGGGGGTTCCGAACACTGAAGCTTTCTTT.

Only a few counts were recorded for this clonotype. The CDR3, as DNA: TGTGCCAGCAGCCCAGGGACAGGGGGCGAGGAGACCCAGTACTTC. This sequence encodes CASSPGTGGEETQYF. This sequence joins TRBV5-8 and TRBJ2-5; 12 bases are a match to TRBD1. The CDR3 runs 15 residues. Germline CDR1 is SGHTS and CDR2 is YDEGEE. V dropped 4 bases and J dropped 5; count of bases not matched to a gene: 6. Filled out from reference TRBV5-8 and TRBJ2-5, the complete variable domain reads EAGVTQSPTHLIKTRGQQATLRCSPISGHTSVYWYQQALGLGLQFLLWYDEGEERNRGNFPPRFSGRQFPNYSSELNVNALELEDSALYLCASSPGTGGEETQYFGPGTRLLVL.

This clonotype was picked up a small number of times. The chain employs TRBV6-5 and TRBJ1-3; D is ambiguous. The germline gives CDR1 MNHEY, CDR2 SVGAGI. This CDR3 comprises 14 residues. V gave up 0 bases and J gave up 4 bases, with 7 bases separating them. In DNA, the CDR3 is TGTGCCAGCAGTTACTCGCCTCCGGGAAACACCATATATTTT. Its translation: CASSYSPPGNTIYF.